The sequence of this TCR beta chain was determined in a study of blood T cell repertoires in COVID-19. Overall study context: From the United States, Italy and Spain came samples of acute and convalescent COVID-19.

The CDR3 is 12 residues long. The V gene's germline CDR1 is LNHDA and CDR2 SQIVND (reference sequence). The V and J ends lost 4 bases and 3 bases respectively, with 6 bases between them. The protocol was immunoSEQ multiplex PCR, while the TCRdb copy is restricted to in-frame clones and leaves out a portion. Of about 190,000 clones in the sample, more than 60% were seen once. The chain recombines TRBV19 with TRBJ1-2; D uncertain. The sequence derives from a woman between 50 and 59 years old with acute or convalescent COVID-19. Sequencing input: peripheral blood. This chain's CDR3 is CASSTADYGYTF. The CDR3 region has the DNA TGTGCCAGTAGTACTGCGGACTATGGCTACACCTTC.